This T cell receptor (beta chain) is from a study of T-cell reconstitution after alpha-beta-depleted transplantation in children. Study-level points and caveats: Several hundred expanded graft clones reportedly were the source of alpha-beta T cells about two months after transplant. Fresh T-cell production supplied most of the T-cell counts and diversity seen one year after transplant.

The CDR3 runs to 16 residues. The germline CDR1 and CDR2 sequences are SGHDT and YYEEEE. Deletions cut 0 bases from V and 1 base from J, with 14 bases between. Concerning this clonotype itself: Antigen: not known.

Researchers prepared the TCRbeta library using unique molecular identifiers, the study reports. One entry per CDR3 protein results from TCRdb running MiXCR on the PCR reads. The repertoire consists of more than 300,000 distinct CDR3 sequences, with around 16% occurring once and the leading ten covering just over 40%. Sequenced here: PBMCs, mostly from graft donor cells, sampled 360 days after TCRalphabeta/CD19-depleted stem cell transplant. The clonotype originates from a male patient under 10 years old who had a stem cell transplant for acute lymphoblastic leukemia, so the T cells may come from the graft donor. This rearrangement joins TRBV5-6 to TRBJ2-7, with TRBD1 as a possible D gene (5 bases). The CDR3 DNA reads TGTGCCAGCAGCTTGGTAGTTAAAAGGGGATCCTACGAGCAGTACTTC. As protein: CASSLVVKRGSYEQYF.